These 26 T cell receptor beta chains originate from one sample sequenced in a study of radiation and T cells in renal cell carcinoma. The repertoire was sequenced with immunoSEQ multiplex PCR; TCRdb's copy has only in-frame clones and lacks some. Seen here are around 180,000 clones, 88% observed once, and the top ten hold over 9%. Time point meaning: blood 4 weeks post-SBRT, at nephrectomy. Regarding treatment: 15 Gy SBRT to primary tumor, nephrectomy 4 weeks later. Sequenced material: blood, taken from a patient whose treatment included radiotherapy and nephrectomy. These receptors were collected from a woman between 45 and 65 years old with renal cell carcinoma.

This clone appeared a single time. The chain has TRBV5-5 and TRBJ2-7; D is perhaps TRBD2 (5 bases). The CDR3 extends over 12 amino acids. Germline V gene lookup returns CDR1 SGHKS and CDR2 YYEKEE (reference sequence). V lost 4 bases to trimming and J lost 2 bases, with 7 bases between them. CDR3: CASSPGTYEQYF. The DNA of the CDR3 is TGTGCCAGCAGCCCCGGGACCTACGAGCAGTACTTC.

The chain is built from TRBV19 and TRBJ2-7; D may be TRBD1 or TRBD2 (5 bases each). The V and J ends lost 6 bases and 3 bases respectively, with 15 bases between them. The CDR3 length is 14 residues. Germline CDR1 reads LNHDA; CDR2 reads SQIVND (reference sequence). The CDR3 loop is CASSPGPESYEQYF. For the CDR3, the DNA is TGTGCCAGTAGCCCGGGACCCGAGAGCTACGAGCAGTACTTC.

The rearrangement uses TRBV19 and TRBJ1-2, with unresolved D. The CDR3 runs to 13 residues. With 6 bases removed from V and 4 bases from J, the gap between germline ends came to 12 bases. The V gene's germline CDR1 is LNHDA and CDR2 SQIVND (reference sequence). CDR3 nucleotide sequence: TGTGCCAGTAGAAGCGGGCAGCTCTATGGCTACACCTTC. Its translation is CASRSGQLYGYTF.

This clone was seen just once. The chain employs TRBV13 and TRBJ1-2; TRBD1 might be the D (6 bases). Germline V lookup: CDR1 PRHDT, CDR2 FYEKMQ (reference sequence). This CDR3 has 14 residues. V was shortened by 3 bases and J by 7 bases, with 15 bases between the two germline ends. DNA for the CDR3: TGTGCCAGCAGCTTCGACCAGGGGCTGAGTGGCTACACCTTC. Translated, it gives CASSFDQGLSGYTF.

The CDR3 loop reads CSVASGVGTEAFF. As DNA, the CDR3 is TGCAGCGTTGCTTCAGGGGTAGGAACTGAAGCTTTCTTT. The rearrangement joins TRBV29-1 to TRBJ1-1, with D possibly being TRBD1 (6 bases). Germline CDR1 SQVTM, CDR2 ANQGSEA. V was shortened by 4 bases and J by 5 bases, with 14 bases between the two germline ends. This CDR3 has 13 residues.

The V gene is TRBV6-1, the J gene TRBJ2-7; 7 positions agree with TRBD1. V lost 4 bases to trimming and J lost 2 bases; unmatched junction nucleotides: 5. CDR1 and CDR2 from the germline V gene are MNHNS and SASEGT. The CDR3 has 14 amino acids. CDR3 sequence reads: CASSGLQGAYEQYF. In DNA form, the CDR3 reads TGTGCCAGCAGTGGGCTCCAGGGGGCCTACGAGCAGTACTTC.

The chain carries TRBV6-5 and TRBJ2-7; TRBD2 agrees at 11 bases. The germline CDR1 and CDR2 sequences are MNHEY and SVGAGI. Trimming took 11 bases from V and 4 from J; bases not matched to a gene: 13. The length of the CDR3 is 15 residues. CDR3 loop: CASGLAGGPRYEQYF. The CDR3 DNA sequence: TGTGCCTCCGGTCTAGCGGGGGGACCAAGGTACGAGCAGTACTTC.

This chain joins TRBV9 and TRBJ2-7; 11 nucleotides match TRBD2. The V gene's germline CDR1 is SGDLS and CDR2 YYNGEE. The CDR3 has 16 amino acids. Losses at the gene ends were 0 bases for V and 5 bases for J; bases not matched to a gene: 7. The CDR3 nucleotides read TGTGCCAGCAGCGTAGGGGTTAGCGGGGGGGACCACGAGCAGTACTTC. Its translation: CASSVGVSGGDHEQYF.

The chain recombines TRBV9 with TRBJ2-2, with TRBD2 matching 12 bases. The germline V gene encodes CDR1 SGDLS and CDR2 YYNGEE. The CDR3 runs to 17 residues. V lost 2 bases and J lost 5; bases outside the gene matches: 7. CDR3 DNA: TGTGCCAGCAGCGTTACCCTAGCGGGGGGGAGAACCGGGGAGCTGTTTTTT. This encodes CASSVTLAGGRTGELFF.

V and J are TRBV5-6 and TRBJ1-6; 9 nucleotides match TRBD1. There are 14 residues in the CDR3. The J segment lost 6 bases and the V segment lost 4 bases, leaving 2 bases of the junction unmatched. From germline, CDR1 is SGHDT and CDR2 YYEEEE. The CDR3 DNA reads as TGTGCCAGCAGCACGACAGGGGGTAATTCACCCCTCCACTTT. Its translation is CASSTTGGNSPLHF.

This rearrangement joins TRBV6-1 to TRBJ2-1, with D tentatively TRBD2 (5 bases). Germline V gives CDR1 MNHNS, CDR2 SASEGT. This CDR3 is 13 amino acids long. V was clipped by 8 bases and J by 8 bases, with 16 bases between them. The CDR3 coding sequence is TGTGCCAGCGGCGGACTCCTTCGGGATGAGCAGTTCTTC. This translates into CASGGLLRDEQFF.

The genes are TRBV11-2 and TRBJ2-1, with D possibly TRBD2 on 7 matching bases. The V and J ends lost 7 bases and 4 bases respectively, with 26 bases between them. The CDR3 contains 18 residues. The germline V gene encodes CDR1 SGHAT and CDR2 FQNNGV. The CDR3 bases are TGTGCCAGCACCCATCTAGCGGTGGGGGCCGTTCCATACAATGAGCAGTTCTTC. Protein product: CASTHLAVGAVPYNEQFF.

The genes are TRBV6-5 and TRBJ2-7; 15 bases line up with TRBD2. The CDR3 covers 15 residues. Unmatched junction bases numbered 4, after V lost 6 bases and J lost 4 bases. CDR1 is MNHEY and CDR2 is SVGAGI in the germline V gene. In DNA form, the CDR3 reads TGTGCCAGCAGAAGGACTAGCGGGGGGGCTTACGAGCAGTACTTC. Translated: CASRRTSGGAYEQYF.

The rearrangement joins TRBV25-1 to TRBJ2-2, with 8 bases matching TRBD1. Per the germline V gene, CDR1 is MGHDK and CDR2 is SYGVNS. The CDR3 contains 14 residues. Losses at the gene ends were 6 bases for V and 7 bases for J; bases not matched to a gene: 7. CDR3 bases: TGTGCCAGCAGGTTGACAGGGGCCGGCGGGGAGCTGTTTTTT. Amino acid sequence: CASRLTGAGGELFF. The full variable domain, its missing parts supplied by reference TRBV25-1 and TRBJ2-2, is EADIYQTPRYLVIGTGKKITLECSQTMGHDKMYWYQQDPGMELHLIHYSYGVNSTEKGDLSSESTVSRIRTEHFPLTLESARPSHTSQYLCASRLTGAGGELFFGEGSRLTVL.

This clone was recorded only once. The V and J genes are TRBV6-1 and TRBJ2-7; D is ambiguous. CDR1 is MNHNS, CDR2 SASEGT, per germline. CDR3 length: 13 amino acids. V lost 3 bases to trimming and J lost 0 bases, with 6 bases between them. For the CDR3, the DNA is TGTGCCAGCAGTGAGATCCTCTCCTACGAGCAGTACTTC. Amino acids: CASSEILSYEQYF.

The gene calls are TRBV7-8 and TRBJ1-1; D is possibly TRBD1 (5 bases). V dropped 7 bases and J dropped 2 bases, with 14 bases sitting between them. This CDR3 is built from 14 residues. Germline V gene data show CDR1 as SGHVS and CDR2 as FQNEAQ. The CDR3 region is CASTPGRGNTEAFF. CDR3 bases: TGTGCCAGCACCCCCGGGAGGGGAAACACTGAAGCTTTCTTT.

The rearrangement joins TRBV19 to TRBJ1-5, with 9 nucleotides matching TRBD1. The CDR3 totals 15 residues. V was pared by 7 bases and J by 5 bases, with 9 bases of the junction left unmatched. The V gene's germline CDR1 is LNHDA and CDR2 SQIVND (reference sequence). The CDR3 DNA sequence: TGTGCCAGTAACCCGGGACAGGGTGGGTATCAGCCCCAGCATTTT. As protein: CASNPGQGGYQPQHF.

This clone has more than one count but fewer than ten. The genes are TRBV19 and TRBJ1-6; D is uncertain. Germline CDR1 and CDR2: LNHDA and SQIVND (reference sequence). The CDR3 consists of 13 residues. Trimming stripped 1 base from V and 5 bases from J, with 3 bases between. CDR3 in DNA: TGTGCCAGTAGTATAGGGAATAATTCACCCCTCCACTTT. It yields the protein CASSIGNNSPLHF. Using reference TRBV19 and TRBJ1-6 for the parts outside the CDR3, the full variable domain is DGGITQSPKYLFRKEGQNVTLSCEQNLNHDAMYWYRQDPGQGLRLIYYSQIVNDFQKGDIAEGYSVSREKKESFPLTVTSAQKNPTAFYLCASSIGNNSPLHFGNGTRLTVT.

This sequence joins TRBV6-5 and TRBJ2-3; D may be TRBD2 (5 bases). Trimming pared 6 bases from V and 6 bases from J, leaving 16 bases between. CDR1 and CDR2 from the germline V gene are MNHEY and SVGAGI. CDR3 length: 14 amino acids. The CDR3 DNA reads TGTGCCAGCAGCCGCGGACTGGGAACCGATACGCAGTATTTT. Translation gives CASSRGLGTDTQYF.

CDR3 sequence (DNA): TGTGCCAGCAGTGAATTGGTGGAAAATCAGCCCCAGCATTTT. Translated: CASSELVENQPQHF. The chain recombines TRBV25-1 with TRBJ1-5; D is undetermined. This CDR3 contains 14 residues. The germline gives CDR1 MGHDK, CDR2 SYGVNS. Trimming removed 1 base from V and 4 bases from J, with 8 bases in between.

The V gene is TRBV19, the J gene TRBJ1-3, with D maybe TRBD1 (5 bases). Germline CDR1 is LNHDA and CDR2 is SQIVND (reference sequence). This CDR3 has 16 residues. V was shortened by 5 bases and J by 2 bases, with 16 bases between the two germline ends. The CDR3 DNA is TGTGCCAGTAGTCTTGACAGAGCTTTCCCTGGAAACACCATATATTTT. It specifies CASSLDRAFPGNTIYF.

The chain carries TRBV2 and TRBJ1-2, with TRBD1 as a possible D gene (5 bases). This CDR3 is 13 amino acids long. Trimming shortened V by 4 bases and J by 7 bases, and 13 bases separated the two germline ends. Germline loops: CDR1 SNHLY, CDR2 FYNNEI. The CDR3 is CASSVGVNSGYTF. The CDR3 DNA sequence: TGTGCCAGCAGTGTAGGGGTTAACAGTGGCTACACCTTC.

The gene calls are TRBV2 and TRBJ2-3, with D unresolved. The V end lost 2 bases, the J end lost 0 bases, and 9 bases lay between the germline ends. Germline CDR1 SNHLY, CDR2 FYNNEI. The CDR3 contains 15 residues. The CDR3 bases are TGTGCCAGCAGTGAAATGGTCAGGAGCACAGATACGCAGTATTTT. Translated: CASSEMVRSTDTQYF.

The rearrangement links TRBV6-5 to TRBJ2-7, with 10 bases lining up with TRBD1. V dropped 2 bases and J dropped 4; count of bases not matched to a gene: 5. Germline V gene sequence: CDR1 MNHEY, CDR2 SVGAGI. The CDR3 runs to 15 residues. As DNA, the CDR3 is TGTGCCAGCAGTTACGACTCGGACAGGGGGTACGAGCAGTACTTC. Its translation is CASSYDSDRGYEQYF.

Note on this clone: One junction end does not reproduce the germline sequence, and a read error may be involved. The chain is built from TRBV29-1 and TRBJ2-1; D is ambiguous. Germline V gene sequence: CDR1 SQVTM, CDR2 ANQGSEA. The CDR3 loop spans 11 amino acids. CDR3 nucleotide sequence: TGCAGCGTTGAAGATAAAAGGGCTGTGATCTTC. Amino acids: CSVEDKRAVIF.

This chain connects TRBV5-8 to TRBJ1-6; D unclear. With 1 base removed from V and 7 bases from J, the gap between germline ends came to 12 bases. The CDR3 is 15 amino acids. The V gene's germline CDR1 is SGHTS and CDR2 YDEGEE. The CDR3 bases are TGTGCCAGCAGCTTGTTATTCCAGTCCAATTCACCCCTCCACTTT. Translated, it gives CASSLLFQSNSPLHF. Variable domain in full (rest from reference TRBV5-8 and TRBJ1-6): EAGVTQSPTHLIKTRGQQATLRCSPISGHTSVYWYQQALGLGLQFLLWYDEGEERNRGNFPPRFSGRQFPNYSSELNVNALELEDSALYLCASSLLFQSNSPLHFGNGTRLTVT.